Below are 15 T cell receptor beta chains sequenced from a single sample in a study of cytomegalovirus exposure and HLA in healthy donors. PCR involved 60 Vbeta and 13 Jbeta primers. Data came from immunoSEQ multiplex PCR; TCRdb stores just in-frame clones and leaves some out. The sample has around 68,000 clones, roughly 70% seen once. The sample taken for sequencing was PBMCs. These receptors came from a woman younger than 45 in good health and CMV-seronegative.

The chain employs TRBV14 and TRBJ2-6, with D possibly matching TRBD1 (6 bases). V was pared by 5 bases and J by 0 bases, with 11 bases between. This CDR3 contains 16 residues. CDR1 is SGHDN, CDR2 FVKESK, per germline. The CDR3 coding sequence is TGTGCCAGCAGCTCCTACAGGGACTCTGGGGCCAACGTCCTGACTTTC. Protein sequence: CASSSYRDSGANVLTF. The variable domain in full, completed from reference TRBV14 and TRBJ2-6, reads EAGVTQFPSHSVIEKGQTVTLRCDPISGHDNLYWYRRVMGKEIKFLLHFVKESKQDESGMPNNRFLAERTGGTYSTLKVQPAELEDSGVYFCASSSYRDSGANVLTFGAGSRLTVL.

This sequence joins TRBV4-1 and TRBJ2-6; 8 bases are a match to TRBD1. Germline CDR1 reads MGHRA; CDR2 reads YSYEKL. This CDR3 has 16 amino acids. V shed 3 bases and J 4 bases; nucleotides not matched to a gene: 5. The CDR3 sequence is CASSQQQGDGANVLTF. DNA of the CDR3: TGCGCCAGCAGCCAGCAACAGGGGGACGGGGCCAACGTCCTGACTTTC.

This sequence joins TRBV12-2 and TRBJ1-2. TRBV12-2 represents a pseudogene. The CDR3 sequence is 13 residues long. The CDR3 sequence: CGRGGRANYGYTF. In DNA, the CDR3 is TGTGGGCGGGGGGGGCGAGCTAACTATGGCTACACCTTC.

CDR3 sequence reads: CASSSSWAPDYEQYF. For the CDR3, the DNA is TGTGCCAGCAGCTCAAGCTGGGCACCAGACTACGAGCAGTACTTC. The V gene is TRBV7-6, the J gene TRBJ2-7; D ambiguous. Germline V lookup: CDR1 SGHVS, CDR2 FNYEAQ. V dropped 4 bases and J dropped 3 bases, with 16 bases sitting between them. This CDR3 has 15 residues.

The rearrangement links TRBV2 to TRBJ2-1; TRBD1 is a possible D gene (5 bases). Trimming removed 4 bases from V and 8 bases from J, with 15 bases in between. Germline CDR1 and CDR2: SNHLY and FYNNEI. This CDR3 contains 14 residues. In DNA form, the CDR3 reads TGTGCCAGCAGTGCAGTGACAGCGCTCGATGAGCAGTTCTTC. Its translation: CASSAVTALDEQFF.

The V gene is TRBV20-1, the J gene TRBJ2-5; D call uncertain. The germline V and J ends were trimmed by 5 bases and 8 bases, with 12 bases remaining between them. In germline, CDR1 is DFQATT, CDR2 SNEGSKA (reference sequence). The CDR3 extends over 11 amino acids. CDR3 sequence reads: CSAGGLRTQYF. Written as DNA, the CDR3 is TGCAGTGCTGGCGGTCTGAGAACCCAGTACTTC.

V and J are TRBV5-1 and TRBJ1-4; 8 nucleotides align to TRBD1. Germline V gives CDR1 SGHRS, CDR2 YFSETQ. The ends lost 1 base at V and 6 bases at J; junction bases unmatched: 5. The CDR3 length is 15 residues. CDR3 amino acids: CASSLRQGAYEKLFF. CDR3 sequence (DNA): TGCGCCAGCAGCTTGAGGCAGGGGGCTTATGAAAAACTGTTTTTT.

The rearrangement links TRBV21-1 to TRBJ1-5. TRBV21-1 is a listed pseudogene. This CDR3 region has 15 residues. The CDR3: CASSKSFEGNQPQHF. The CDR3 bases are TGTGCCAGCAGCAAATCGTTTGAGGGAAATCAGCCCCAGCATTTT.

As regards this clone: The identical CDR3 is also encoded by other nucleotide sequences in the sample. This chain uses TRBV15 with TRBJ2-7; weak D call: TRBD2 (7 bases). The germline gives CDR1 LNHNV, CDR2 YYDKDF (reference sequence). Trimming removed 0 bases at V and 4 bases at J, with 10 bases between. The CDR3 contains 14 residues. CDR3 sequence: CATSREGGGYEQYF. In DNA, the CDR3 is TGTGCCACCAGCAGAGAGGGAGGGGGTTACGAGCAGTACTTC.

The V call is TRBV6-1, the J call TRBJ2-1, with 11 positions matching TRBD2. CDR3 length: 16 residues. Germline CDR1 is MNHNS and CDR2 is SASEGT. V lost 3 bases to trimming and J lost 7 bases; unmatched junction nucleotides: 8. CDR3 region: CASSESIAGGLNEQFF. CDR3 bases: TGTGCCAGCAGTGAGTCGATAGCGGGGGGGTTAAATGAGCAGTTCTTC.

The rearrangement uses TRBV7-9 and TRBJ2-3; possibly TRBD1 for D (6 bases). The CDR3 is made up of 13 amino acids. The germline gives CDR1 SEHNR, CDR2 FQNEAQ (reference sequence). V was shortened by 5 bases and J by 4 bases, with 10 bases between the two germline ends. In DNA, the CDR3 is TGTGCCAGCAGCACAGGGCGGGCAGATACGCAGTATTTT. Protein: CASSTGRADTQYF.

This clone was seen a handful of times. The V and J genes are TRBV7-9 and TRBJ1-1, with 7 bases lining up with TRBD1. V gave up 0 bases and J gave up 3 bases; unmatched junction bases: 7. Looked up from germline, CDR1 is SEHNR and CDR2 is FQNEAQ (reference sequence). The CDR3 is 16 residues long. CDR3 in amino acids: CASSLARRGTYTEAFF. The DNA for the CDR3 is TGTGCCAGCAGCTTAGCGCGCAGGGGGACTTACACTGAAGCTTTCTTT.

In this sample, this clone turned up once. This chain uses TRBV19 with TRBJ2-7; 7 positions match TRBD1. This CDR3 has 12 amino acids. V lost 6 bases to trimming and J lost 4 bases; unmatched junction nucleotides: 3. CDR1 is LNHDA and CDR2 is SQIVND in the germline V gene (reference sequence). CDR3 in DNA: TGTGCCAGTAGATCGGACAGGTACGAGCAGTACTTC. This gives the protein CASRSDRYEQYF.

This sequence joins TRBV19 and TRBJ2-7; perhaps TRBD2 as D (5 bases). The germline CDR1 and CDR2 sequences are LNHDA and SQIVND (reference sequence). The V gene lost 4 bases and the J gene lost 6 bases, with 7 bases spanning the gap. CDR3 length equals 11 residues. The CDR3 region has the DNA TGTGCCAGTAGTAGGAGGACCGAGCAGTACTTC. Translation gives CASSRRTEQYF.

This chain uses TRBV30 with TRBJ2-5; 9 bases are a match to TRBD2. V was clipped by 3 bases and J by 4 bases; unmatched bases: 12. CDR1 GTSNPN and CDR2 SVGIG come from the germline V gene (reference sequence). The CDR3 is made up of 16 amino acids. CDR3 nucleotide sequence: TGTGCCTGGAGGACGCCCAAGCGGGGGGTGGGAGAGACCCAGTACTTC. Its protein product is CAWRTPKRGVGETQYF.